The T cell receptor (beta chain) under discussion was sequenced for a study of early T cells in non-severe SARS-CoV-2 infection. In this sample, this clonotype turned up a few times. Each CDR3 protein gets one entry after TCRdb re-called the 5' RACE reads with MiXCR. The top ten hold less than 8% of the sample, which has about 97,000 distinct CDR3 sequences, around 13% seen once. Per germline, CDR1 MNHEY and CDR2 SVGAGI. CDR3 length: 14 residues. V was pared by 2 bases and J by 7 bases, with 15 bases between. The clonotype was recovered from an adult who was a healthcare worker with PCR-confirmed SARS-CoV-2 infection or an uninfected control (not recorded which). Sequenced: whole blood. The chain has TRBV6-5 and TRBJ2-7; D tentatively fits TRBD1 or TRBD2 (6 bases each). The DNA for the CDR3 is TGTGCCAGCAGTTACCGCCGGGGGCGCGGTGAGCAGTACTTC. Its protein is CASSYRRGRGEQYF.